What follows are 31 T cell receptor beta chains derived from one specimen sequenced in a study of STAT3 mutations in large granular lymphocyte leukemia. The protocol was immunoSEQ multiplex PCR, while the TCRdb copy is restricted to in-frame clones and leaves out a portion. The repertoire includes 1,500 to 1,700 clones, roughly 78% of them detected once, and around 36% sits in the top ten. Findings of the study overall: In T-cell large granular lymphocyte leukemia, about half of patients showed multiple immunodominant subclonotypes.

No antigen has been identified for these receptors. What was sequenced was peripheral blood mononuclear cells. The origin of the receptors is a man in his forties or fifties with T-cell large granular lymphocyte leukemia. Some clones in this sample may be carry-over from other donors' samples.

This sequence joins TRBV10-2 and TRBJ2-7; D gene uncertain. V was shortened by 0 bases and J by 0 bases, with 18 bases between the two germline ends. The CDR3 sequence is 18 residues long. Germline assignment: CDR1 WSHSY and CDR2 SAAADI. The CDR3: CASSESYGRRVLSYEQYF. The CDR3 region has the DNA TGCGCCAGCAGTGAGTCGTACGGAAGACGAGTCCTCTCCTACGAGCAGTACTTC.

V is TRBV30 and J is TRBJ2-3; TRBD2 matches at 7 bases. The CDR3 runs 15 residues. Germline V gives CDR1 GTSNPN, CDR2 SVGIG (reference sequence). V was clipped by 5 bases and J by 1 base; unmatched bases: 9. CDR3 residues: CAWAPPGRGTDTQYF. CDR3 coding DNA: TGTGCCTGGGCCCCCCCAGGGAGGGGCACAGATACGCAGTATTTT. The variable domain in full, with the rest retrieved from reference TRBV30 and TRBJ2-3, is SQTIHQWPATLVQPVGSPLSLECTVEGTSNPNLYWYRQAAGRGLQLLFYSVGIGQISSEVPQNLSASRPQDRQFILSSKKLLLSDSGFYLCAWAPPGRGTDTQYFGPGTRLTVL.

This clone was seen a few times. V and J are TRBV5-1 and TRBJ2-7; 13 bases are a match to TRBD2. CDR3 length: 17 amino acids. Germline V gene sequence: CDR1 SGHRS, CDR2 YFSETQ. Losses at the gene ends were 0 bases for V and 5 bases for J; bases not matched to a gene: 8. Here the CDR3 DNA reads TGCGCCAGCAGCTTGGGACTAGCGGGGGGATCAGTCCACGAGCAGTACTTC. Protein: CASSLGLAGGSVHEQYF.

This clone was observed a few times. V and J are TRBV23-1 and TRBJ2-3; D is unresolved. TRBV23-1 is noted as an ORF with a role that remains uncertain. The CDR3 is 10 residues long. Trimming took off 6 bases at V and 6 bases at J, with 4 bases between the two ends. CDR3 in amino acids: CASRGDTQYF. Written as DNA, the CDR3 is TGCGCCAGCAGGGGGGATACGCAGTATTTT.

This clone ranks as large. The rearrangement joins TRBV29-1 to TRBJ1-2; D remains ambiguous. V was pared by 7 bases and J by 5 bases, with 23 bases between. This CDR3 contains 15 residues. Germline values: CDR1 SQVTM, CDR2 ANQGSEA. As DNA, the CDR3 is TGCAGCGGATACGATTTCGGCCCTCACAAGTATGGCTACACCTTC. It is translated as CSGYDFGPHKYGYTF. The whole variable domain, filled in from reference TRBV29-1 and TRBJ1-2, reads SAVISQKPSRDICQRGTSLTIQCQVDSQVTMMFWYRQQPGQSLTLIATANQGSEATYESGFVIDKFPISRPNLTFSTLTVSNMSPEDSSIYLCSGYDFGPHKYGYTFGSGTRLTVV.

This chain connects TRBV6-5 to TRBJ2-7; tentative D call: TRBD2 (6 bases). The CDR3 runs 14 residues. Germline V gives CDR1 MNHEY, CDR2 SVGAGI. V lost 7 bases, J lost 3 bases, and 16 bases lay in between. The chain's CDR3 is CASTPSAGGYEQYF. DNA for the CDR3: TGTGCCAGCACACCCTCAGCCGGGGGCTACGAGCAGTACTTC.

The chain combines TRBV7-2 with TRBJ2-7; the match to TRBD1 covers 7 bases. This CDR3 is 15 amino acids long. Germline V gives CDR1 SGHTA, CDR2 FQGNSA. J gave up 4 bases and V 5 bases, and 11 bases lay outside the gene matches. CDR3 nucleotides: TGTGCCAGCAGCCCCCAGACAGGGCTGGGATACGAGCAGTACTTC. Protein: CASSPQTGLGYEQYF.

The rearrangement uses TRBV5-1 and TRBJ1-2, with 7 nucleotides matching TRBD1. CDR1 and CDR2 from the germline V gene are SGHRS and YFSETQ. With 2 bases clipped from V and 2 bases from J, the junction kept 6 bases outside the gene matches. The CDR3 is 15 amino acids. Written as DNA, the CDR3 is TGCGCCAGCAGCTTAGGGACAGCAATCAACTATGGCTACACCTTC. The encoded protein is CASSLGTAINYGYTF.

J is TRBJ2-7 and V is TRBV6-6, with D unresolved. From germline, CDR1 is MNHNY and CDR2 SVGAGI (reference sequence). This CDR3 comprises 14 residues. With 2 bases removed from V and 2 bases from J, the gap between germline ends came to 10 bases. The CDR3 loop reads CASSYPGLTYEQYF. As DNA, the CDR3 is TGTGCCAGCAGTTACCCCGGGCTTACCTACGAGCAGTACTTC.

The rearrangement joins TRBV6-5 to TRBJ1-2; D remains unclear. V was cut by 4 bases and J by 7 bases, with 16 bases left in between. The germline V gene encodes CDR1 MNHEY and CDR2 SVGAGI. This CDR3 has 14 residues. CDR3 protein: CASSLQPESVGYTF. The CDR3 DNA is TGTGCCAGCAGTTTGCAGCCGGAATCAGTTGGCTACACCTTC.

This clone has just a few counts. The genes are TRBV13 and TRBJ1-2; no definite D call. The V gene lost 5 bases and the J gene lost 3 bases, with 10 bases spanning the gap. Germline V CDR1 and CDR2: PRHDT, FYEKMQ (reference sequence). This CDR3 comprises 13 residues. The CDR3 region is CASSAPIDYGYTF. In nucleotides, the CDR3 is TGTGCCAGCAGCGCGCCTATCGACTATGGCTACACCTTC.

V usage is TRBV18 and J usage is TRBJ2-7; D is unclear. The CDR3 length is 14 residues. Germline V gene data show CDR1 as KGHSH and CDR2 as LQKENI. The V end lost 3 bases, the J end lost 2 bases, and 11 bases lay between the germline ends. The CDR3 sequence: CASSPLHGPYEQYF. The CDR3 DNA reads TGTGCCAGCTCACCTTTACACGGTCCCTACGAGCAGTACTTC.

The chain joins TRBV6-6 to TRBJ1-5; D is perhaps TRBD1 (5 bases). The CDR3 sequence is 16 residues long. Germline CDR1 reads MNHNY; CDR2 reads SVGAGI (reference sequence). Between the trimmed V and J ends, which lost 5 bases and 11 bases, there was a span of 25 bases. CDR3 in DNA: TGTGCCAGCAGTCCCACTACAGGCAGCCCGACCGAAGCCCAGCATTTT. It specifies CASSPTTGSPTEAQHF.

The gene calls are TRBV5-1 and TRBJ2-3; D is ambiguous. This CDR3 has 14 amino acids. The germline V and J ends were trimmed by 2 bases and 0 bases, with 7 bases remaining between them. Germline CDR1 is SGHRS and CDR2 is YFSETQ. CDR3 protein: CASSLGHSTDTQYF. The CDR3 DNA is TGCGCCAGCAGCTTAGGTCATAGCACAGATACGCAGTATTTT.

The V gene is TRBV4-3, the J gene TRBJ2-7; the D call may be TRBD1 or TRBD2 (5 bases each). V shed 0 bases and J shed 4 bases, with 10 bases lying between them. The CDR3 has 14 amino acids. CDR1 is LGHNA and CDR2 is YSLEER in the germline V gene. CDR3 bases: TGCGCCAGCAGCCAAGATCTAGGGGAGTACGAGCAGTACTTC. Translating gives CASSQDLGEYEQYF.

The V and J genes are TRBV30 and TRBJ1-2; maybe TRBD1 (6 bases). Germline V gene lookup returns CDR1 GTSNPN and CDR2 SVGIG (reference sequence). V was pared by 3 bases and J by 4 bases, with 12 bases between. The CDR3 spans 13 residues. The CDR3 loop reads CAWSLTQGYGYTF. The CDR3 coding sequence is TGTGCCTGGAGCCTTACACAGGGCTATGGCTACACCTTC.

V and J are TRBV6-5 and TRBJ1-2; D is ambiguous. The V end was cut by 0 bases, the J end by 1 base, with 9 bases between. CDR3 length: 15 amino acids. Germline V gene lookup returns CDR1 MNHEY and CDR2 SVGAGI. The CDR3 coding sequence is TGTGCCAGCAGTTACTCGGTATCCCTTAACTATGGCTACACCTTC. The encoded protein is CASSYSVSLNYGYTF.

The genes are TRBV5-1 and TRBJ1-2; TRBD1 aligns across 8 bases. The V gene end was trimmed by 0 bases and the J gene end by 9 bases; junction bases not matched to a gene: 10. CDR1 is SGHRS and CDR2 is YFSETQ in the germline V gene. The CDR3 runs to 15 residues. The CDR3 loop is CASSLVPGQESRYTF. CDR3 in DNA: TGCGCCAGCAGCTTGGTCCCGGGACAGGAAAGTCGCTACACCTTC.

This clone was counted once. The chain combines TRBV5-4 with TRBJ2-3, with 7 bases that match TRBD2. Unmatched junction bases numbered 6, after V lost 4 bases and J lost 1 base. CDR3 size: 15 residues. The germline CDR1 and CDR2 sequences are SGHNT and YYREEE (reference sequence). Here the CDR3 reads CASSHGGGGTDTQYF. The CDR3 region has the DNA TGTGCCAGCAGCCACGGTGGGGGGGGCACAGATACGCAGTATTTT.

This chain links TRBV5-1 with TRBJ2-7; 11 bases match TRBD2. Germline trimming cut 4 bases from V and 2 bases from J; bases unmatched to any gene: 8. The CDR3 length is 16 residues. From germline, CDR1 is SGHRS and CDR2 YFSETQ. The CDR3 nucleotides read TGCGCCAGCAGCGGGGGTGGGACTAGCGGCACCTACGAGCAGTACTTC. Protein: CASSGGGTSGTYEQYF.

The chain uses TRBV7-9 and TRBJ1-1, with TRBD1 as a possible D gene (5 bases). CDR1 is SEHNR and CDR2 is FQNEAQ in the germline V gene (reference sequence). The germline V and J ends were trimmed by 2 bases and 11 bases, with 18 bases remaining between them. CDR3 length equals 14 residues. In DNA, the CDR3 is TGTGCCAGCAGCTTACTGCAGGGATCGTCGCCCGCTTTCTTT. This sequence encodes CASSLLQGSSPAFF.

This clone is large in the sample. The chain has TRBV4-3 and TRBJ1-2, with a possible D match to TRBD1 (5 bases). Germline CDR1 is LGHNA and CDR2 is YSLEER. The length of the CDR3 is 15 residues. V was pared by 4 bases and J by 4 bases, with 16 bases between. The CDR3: CASSPTGGSRYGYTF. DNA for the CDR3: TGCGCCAGCAGCCCCACGGGGGGATCACGCTATGGCTACACCTTC.

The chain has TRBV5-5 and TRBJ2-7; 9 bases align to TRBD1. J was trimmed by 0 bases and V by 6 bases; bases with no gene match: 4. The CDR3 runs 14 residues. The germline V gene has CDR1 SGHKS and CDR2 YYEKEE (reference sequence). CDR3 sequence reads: CASNPGQGSYEQYF. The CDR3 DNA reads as TGTGCCAGCAACCCGGGACAGGGCTCCTACGAGCAGTACTTC.

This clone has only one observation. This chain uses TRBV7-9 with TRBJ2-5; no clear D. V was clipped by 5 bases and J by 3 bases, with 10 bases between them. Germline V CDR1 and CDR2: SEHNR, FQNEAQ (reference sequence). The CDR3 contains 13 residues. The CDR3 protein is CASSRREEETQYF. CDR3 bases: TGTGCCAGCAGCCGTCGCGAGGAAGAGACCCAGTACTTC.

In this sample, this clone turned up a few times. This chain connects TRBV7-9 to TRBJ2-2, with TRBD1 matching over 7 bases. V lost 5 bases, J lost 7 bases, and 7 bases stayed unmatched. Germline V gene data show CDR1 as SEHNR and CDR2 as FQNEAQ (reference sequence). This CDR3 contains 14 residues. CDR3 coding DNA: TGTGCCAGCAGCCTACAGGGGTTCGGCGGGGAGCTGTTTTTT. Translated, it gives CASSLQGFGGELFF.

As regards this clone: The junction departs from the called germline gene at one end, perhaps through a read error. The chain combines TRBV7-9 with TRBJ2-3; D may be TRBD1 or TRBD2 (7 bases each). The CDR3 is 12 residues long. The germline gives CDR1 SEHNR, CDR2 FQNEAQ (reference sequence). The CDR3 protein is CASSLVPPGGDF. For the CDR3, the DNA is TGTGCCAGCAGCCTAGTGCCCCCAGGGGGGGATTTT.

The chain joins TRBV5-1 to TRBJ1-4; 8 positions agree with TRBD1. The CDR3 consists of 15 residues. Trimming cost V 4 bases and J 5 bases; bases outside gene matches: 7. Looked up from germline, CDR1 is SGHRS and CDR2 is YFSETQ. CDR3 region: CASSRADRVNEKLFF. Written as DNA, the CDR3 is TGCGCCAGCAGCCGAGCGGACAGGGTAAATGAAAAACTGTTTTTT.

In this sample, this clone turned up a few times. CDR3 protein: CASSYLRRSGYTF. The CDR3 nucleotides read TGTGCCAGCAGTTACTTGAGAAGGAGTGGCTACACCTTC. The chain is built from TRBV6-5 and TRBJ1-2; D is uncertain. The germline V gene has CDR1 MNHEY and CDR2 SVGAGI. The CDR3 has 13 amino acids. Trimming removed 1 base from V and 7 bases from J, with 10 bases in between.

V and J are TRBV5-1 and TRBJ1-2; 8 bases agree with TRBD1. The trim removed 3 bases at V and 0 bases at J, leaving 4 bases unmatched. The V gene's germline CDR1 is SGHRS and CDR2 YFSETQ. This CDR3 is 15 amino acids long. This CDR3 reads CASSSLQGANYGYTF. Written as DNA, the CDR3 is TGCGCCAGCAGCTCTCTACAGGGGGCTAACTATGGCTACACCTTC.

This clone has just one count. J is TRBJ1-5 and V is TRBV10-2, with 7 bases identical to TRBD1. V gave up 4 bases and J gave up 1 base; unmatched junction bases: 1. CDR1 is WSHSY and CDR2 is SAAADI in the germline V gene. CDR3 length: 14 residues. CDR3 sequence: CASSAQGSNQPQHF. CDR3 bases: TGCGCCAGCAGTGCACAGGGGAGCAATCAGCCCCAGCATTTT.

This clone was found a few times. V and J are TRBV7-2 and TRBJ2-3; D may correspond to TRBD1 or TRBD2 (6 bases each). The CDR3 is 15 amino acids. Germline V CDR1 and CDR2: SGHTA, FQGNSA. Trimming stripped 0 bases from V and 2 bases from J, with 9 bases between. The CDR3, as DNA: TGTGCCAGCAGCTTAGCGGGGGGCGCCACAGATACGCAGTATTTT. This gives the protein CASSLAGGATDTQYF. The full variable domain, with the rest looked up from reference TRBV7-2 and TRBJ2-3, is GAGVSQSPSNKVTEKGKDVELRCDPISGHTALYWYRQSLGQGLEFLIYFQGNSAPDKSGLPSDRFSAERTGGSVSTLTIQRTQQEDSAVYLCASSLAGGATDTQYFGPGTRLTVL.